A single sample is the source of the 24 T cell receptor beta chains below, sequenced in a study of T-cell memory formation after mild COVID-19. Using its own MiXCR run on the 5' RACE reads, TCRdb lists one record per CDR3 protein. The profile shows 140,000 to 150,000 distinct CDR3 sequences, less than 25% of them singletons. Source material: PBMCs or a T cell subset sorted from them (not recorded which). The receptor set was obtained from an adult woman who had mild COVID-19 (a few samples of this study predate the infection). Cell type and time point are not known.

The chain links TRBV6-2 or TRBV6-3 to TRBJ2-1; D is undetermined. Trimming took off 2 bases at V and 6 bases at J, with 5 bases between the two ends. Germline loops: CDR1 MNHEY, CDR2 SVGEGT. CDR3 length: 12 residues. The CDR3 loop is CASSYATNEQFF. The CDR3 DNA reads TGTGCCAGCAGTTACGCCACCAATGAGCAGTTCTTC.

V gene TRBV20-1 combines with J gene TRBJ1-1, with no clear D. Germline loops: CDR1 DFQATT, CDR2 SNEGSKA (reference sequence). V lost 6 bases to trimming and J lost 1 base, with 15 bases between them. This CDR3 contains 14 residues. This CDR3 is CSAPLLNRNTEAFF. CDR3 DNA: TGCAGTGCCCCACTTCTTAACAGGAACACTGAAGCTTTCTTT.

CDR3 DNA sequence: TGTGCCAGCAGCACGGATTACAGGGGGGAAGACTATGGCTACACCTTC. Encoded protein: CASSTDYRGEDYGYTF. This chain connects TRBV5-6 to TRBJ1-2; 8 bases match TRBD1. Germline trimming cut 4 bases from V and 3 bases from J; bases unmatched to any gene: 11. Germline CDR1 and CDR2: SGHDT and YYEEEE. The CDR3 sequence is 16 residues long.

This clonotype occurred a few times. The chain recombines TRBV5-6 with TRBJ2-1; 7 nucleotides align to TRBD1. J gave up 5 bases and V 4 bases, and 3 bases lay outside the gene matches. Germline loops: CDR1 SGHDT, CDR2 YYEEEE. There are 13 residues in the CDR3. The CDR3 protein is CASSPRGHNEQFF. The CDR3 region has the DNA TGTGCCAGCAGCCCGAGGGGGCACAATGAGCAGTTCTTC.

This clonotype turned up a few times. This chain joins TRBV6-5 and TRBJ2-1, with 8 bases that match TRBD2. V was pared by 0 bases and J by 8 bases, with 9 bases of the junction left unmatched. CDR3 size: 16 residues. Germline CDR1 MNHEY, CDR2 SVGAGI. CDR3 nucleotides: TGTGCCAGCAGTTACTCCCCCCGGGAGGGGACGGATGAGCAGTTCTTC. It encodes CASSYSPREGTDEQFF.

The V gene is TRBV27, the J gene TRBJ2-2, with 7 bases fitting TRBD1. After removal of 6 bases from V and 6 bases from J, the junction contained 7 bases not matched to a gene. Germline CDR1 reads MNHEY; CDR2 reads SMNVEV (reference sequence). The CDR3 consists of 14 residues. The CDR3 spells CASRRMTGPGELFF. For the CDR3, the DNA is TGTGCCAGCAGACGTATGACAGGGCCCGGGGAGCTGTTTTTT.

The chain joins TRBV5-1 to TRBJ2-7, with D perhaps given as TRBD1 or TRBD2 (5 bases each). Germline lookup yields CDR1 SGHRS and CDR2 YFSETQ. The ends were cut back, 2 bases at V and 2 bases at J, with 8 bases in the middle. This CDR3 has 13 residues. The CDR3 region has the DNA TGCGCCAGCAGCTTAGGGGACCCCTACGAGCAGTACTTC. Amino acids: CASSLGDPYEQYF.

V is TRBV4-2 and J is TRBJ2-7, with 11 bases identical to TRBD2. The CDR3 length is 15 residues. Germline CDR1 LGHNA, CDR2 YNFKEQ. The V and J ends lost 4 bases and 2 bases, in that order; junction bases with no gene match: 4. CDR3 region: CASSRGTSGTYEQYF. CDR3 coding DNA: TGTGCCAGCAGCCGAGGGACTAGCGGAACCTACGAGCAGTACTTC.

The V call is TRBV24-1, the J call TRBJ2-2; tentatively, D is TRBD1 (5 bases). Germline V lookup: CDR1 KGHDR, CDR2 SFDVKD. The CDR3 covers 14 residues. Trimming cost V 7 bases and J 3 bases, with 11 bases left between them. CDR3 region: CATSYRRDTGELFF. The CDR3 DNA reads TGTGCCACCAGCTACAGGCGAGACACCGGGGAGCTGTTTTTT.

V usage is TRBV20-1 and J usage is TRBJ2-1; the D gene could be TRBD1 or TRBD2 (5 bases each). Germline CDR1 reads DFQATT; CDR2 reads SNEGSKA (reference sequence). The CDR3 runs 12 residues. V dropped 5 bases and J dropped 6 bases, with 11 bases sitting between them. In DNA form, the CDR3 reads TGCAGTGCTGACGGGACCCCCAATGAGCAGTTCTTC. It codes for CSADGTPNEQFF.

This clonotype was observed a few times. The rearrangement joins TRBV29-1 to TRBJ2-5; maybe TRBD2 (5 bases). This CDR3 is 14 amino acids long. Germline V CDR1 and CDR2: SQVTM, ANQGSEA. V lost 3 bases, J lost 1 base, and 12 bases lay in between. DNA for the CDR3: TGCAGCGTTGATGACGGGGTGGCCCAAGAGACCCAGTACTTC. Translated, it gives CSVDDGVAQETQYF. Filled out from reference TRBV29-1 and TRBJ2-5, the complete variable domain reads SAVISQKPSRDICQRGTSLTIQCQVDSQVTMMFWYRQQPGQSLTLIATANQGSEATYESGFVIDKFPISRPNLTFSTLTVSNMSPEDSSIYLCSVDDGVAQETQYFGPGTRLLVL.

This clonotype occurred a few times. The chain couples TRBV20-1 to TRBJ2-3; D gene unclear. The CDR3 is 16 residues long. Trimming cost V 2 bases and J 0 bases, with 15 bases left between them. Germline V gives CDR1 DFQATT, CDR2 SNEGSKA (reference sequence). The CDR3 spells CSARPTFSSSTDTQYF. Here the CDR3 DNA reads TGCAGTGCTAGACCTACTTTCAGCTCAAGCACAGATACGCAGTATTTT.

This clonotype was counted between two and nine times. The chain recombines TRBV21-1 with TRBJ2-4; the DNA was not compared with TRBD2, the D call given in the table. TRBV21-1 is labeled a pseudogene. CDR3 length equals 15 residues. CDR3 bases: TGTGCCAGCAGCACCCGCGGTTGGAACAAAAACATTCAGTACTTC. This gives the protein CASSTRGWNKNIQYF.

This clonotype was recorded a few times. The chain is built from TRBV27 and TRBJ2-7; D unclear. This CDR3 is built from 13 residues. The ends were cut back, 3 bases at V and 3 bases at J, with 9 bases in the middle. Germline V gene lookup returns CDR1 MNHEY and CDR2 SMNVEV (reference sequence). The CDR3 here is CASSLAADYEQYF. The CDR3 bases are TGTGCCAGCAGTTTGGCAGCCGACTACGAGCAGTACTTC.

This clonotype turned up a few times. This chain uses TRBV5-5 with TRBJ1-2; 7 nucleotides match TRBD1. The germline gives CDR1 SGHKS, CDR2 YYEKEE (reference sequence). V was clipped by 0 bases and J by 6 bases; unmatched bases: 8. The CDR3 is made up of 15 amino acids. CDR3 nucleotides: TGTGCCAGCAGCTTGGTTCAGGGGGACCTAAATGGCTACACCTTC. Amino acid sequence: CASSLVQGDLNGYTF.

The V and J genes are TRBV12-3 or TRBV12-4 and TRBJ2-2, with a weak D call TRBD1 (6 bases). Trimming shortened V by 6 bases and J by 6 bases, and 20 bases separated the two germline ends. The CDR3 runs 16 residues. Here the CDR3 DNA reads TGTGCCAGCAGGCCCCCCTCACAGGGCTTCTCCGGGGAGCTGTTTTTT. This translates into CASRPPSQGFSGELFF.

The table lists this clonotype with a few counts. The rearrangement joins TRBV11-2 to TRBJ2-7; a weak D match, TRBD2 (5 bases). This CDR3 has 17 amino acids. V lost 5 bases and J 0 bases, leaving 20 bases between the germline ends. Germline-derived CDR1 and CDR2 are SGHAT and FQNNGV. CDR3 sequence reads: CASSPLWQREDSYEQYF. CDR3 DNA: TGTGCCAGCAGCCCGCTCTGGCAGAGGGAAGACTCCTACGAGCAGTACTTC.

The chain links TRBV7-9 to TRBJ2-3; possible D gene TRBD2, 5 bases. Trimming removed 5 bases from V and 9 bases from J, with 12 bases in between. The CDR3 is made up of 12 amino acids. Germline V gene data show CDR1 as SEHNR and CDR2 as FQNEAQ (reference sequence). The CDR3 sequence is CASSLDYDTQYF. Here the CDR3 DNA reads TGTGCCAGCAGCCTCGACTATGACACGCAGTATTTT.

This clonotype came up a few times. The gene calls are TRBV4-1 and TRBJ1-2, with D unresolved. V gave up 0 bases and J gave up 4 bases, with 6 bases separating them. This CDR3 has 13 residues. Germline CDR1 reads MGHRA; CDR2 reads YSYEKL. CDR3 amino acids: CASSQEGTYGYTF. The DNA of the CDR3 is TGCGCCAGCAGCCAAGAGGGCACCTATGGCTACACCTTC.

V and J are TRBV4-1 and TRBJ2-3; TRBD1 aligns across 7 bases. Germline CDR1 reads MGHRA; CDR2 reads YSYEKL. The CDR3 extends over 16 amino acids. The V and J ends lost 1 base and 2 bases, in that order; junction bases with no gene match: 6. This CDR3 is CASSQVGQSNTDTQYF. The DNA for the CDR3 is TGCGCCAGCAGCCAAGTGGGACAGAGCAACACAGATACGCAGTATTTT.

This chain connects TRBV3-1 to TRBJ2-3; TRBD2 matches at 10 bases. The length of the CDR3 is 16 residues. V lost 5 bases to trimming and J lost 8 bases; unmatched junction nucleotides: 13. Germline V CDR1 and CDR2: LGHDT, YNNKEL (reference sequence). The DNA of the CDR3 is TGTGCCAGCAGCGACGAACTAGCGGGATCTCCTGGTACGCAGTATTTT. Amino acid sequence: CASSDELAGSPGTQYF.

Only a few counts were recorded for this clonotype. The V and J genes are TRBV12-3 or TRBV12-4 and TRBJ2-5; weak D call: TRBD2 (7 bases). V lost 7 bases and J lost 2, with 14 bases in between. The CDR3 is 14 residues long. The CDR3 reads CASTQGGEQETQYF. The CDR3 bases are TGTGCCAGCACCCAAGGGGGGGAACAAGAGACCCAGTACTTC.

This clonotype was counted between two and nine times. Here the CDR3 reads CASSGGYEGASTDTQYF. CDR3 sequence (DNA): TGTGCCAGCAGCGGCGGATATGAGGGGGCTAGCACAGATACGCAGTATTTT. J is TRBJ2-3 and V is TRBV7-9, with TRBD1 matching 7 bases. With 5 bases clipped from V and 0 bases from J, the junction kept 11 bases outside the gene matches. In germline, CDR1 is SEHNR, CDR2 FQNEAQ (reference sequence). The CDR3 extends over 17 amino acids.

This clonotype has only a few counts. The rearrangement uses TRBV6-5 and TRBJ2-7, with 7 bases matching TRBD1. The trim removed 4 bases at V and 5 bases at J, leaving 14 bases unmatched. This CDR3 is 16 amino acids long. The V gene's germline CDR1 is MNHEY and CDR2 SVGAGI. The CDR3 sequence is CASSSRPTETGDEQYF. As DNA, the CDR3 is TGTGCCAGCAGTTCACGCCCCACAGAAACAGGGGACGAGCAGTACTTC.